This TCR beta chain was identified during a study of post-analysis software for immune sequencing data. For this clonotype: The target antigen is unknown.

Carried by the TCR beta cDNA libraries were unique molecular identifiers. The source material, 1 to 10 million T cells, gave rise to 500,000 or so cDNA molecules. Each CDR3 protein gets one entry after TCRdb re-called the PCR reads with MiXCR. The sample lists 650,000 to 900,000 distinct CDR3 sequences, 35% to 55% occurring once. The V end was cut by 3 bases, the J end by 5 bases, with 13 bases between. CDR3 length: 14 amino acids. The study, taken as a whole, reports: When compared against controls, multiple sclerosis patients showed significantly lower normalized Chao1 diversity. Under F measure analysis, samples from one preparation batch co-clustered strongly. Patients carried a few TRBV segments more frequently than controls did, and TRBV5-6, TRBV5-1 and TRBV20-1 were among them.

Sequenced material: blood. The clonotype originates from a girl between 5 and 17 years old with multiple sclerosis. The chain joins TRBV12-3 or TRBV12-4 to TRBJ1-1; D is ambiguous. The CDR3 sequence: CASSLGWGWTEAFF. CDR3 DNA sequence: TGTGCCAGCAGTTTGGGGTGGGGTTGGACTGAAGCTTTCTTT.